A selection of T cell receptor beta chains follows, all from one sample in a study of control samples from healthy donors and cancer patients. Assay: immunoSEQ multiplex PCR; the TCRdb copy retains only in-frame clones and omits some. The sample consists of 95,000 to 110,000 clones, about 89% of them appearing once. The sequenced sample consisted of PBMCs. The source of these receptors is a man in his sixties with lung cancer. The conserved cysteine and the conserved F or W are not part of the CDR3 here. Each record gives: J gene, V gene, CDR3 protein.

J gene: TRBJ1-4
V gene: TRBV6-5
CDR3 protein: ATRGGNEKLF

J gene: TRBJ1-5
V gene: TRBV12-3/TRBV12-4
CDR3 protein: ASSGGDRPQH

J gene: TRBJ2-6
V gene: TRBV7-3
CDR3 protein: ASSLTFIGGSSGANVLT

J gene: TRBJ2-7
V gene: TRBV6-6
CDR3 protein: ASSYESPGRGYEQY

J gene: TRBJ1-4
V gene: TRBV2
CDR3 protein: ASRGDTNEKLF

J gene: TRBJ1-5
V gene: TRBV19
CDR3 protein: ASSIDQGGSNQPQH

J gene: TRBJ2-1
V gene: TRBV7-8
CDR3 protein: ANQGSYNEQF

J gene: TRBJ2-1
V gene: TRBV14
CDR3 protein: ASSPTGLAAAEAYNEQF

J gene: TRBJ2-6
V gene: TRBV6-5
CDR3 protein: ASSGDRSGANVLT

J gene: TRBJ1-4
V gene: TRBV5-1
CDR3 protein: ASSLEPVEKLF

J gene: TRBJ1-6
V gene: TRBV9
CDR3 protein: ASSVEFSGYSPLH

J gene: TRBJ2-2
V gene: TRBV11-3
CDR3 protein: ASSLLGGPNTGELF

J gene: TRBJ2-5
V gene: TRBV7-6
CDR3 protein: ASSSAGQTQETQY

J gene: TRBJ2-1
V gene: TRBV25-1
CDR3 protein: ASHRNRVDEQF

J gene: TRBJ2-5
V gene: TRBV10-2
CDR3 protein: ASTNRGGETQY